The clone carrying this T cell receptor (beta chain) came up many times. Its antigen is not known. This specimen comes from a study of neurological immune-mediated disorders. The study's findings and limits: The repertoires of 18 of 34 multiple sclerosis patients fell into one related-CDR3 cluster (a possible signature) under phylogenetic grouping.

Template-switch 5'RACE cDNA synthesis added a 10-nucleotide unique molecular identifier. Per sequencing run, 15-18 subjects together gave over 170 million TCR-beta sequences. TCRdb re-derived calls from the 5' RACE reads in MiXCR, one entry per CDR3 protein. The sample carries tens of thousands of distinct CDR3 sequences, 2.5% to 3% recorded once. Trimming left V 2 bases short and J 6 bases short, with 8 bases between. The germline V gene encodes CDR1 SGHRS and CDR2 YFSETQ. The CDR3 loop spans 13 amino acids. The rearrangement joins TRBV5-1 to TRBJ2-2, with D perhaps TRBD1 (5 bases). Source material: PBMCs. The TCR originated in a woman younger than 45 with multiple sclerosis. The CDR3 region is CASSLVGAGELFF. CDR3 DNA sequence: TGCGCCAGCAGCTTAGTAGGGGCCGGGGAGCTGTTTTTT.